This TCR beta chain was observed in a study of response to subunit inactivated influenza vaccine. TCRdb ran MiXCR on the RT-PCR reads and lists one entry per CDR3 protein. The sample has roughly 550,000 distinct CDR3 sequences; 20% to 25% are singletons. There are 12 residues in the CDR3. The germline gives CDR1 SQVTM, CDR2 ANQGSEA. Trimming took 5 bases from V and 0 from J; bases not matched to a gene: 1. This clonotype was seen a handful of times. These sequences were also reported in another study, on T cells expressing NK-cell markers. That study reports: cDNA encoding TCR beta was synthesized via 5'RACE template switching incorporating UMIs.

The sample consisted of CD4+ T cells sorted from PBMCs, taken 12 days after vaccination. V gene TRBV29-1 combines with J gene TRBJ2-7; 7 positions agree with TRBD1. The source of this sequence is a man aged 50-60 years who received an inactivated influenza vaccine. CDR3 nucleotides: TGCAGCGTTTGGACAGGCTCCTACGAGCAGTACTTC. Translated, it gives CSVWTGSYEQYF.